The 22 T cell receptor beta chains reported below all come from one sample, sequenced in a study of blood T cell repertoires in COVID-19. The repertoire was sequenced with immunoSEQ multiplex PCR; TCRdb's copy has only in-frame clones and lacks some. The table shows fewer than 110,000 clones, with about 90% occurring only once. The sequencing sample was made of peripheral blood. Receptor source: a woman in her sixties or seventies with acute or convalescent COVID-19.

CDR3 region: CASTQAVSSYNEQFF. Written as DNA, the CDR3 is TGTGCCAGTACCCAAGCGGTTAGCTCCTACAATGAGCAGTTCTTC. The chain has TRBV19 and TRBJ2-1; tentatively, D is TRBD2 (5 bases). V was shortened by 7 bases and J by 0 bases, with 13 bases between the two germline ends. The CDR3 is 15 residues long. Per germline, CDR1 LNHDA and CDR2 SQIVND (reference sequence).

The chain uses TRBV5-1 and TRBJ1-2; the match to TRBD1 covers 7 bases. Germline V gene sequence: CDR1 SGHRS, CDR2 YFSETQ. The CDR3 contains 16 residues. V lost 2 bases to trimming and J lost 2 bases; unmatched junction nucleotides: 9. CDR3 amino acids: CASSFPYRQGNYGYTF. DNA for the CDR3: TGCGCCAGCAGCTTCCCGTACCGACAGGGAAACTATGGCTACACCTTC.

CDR3 region: CASSEEGAPGQPQHF. CDR3 nucleotides: TGTGCCAGCAGTGAAGAGGGGGCGCCGGGTCAGCCCCAGCATTTT. The chain links TRBV6-1 to TRBJ1-5; 7 bases map to TRBD1. CDR1 and CDR2 from the germline V gene are MNHNS and SASEGT. The CDR3 covers 15 residues. With 1 base clipped from V and 6 bases from J, the junction kept 6 bases outside the gene matches.

The chain has TRBV6-5 and TRBJ1-1; D is unresolved. The CDR3 is 12 amino acids. With 5 bases removed from V and 1 base from J, the gap between germline ends came to 5 bases. Germline V lookup: CDR1 MNHEY, CDR2 SVGAGI. CDR3 nucleotides: TGTGCCAGCAGTAGGAGGAACACTGAAGCTTTCTTT. Translating gives CASSRRNTEAFF.

This chain connects TRBV7-8 to TRBJ1-2, with D uncertain. The germline V gene has CDR1 SGHVS and CDR2 FQNEAQ. Trimming pared 5 bases from V and 0 bases from J, leaving 19 bases between. The CDR3 has 17 residues. CDR3 nucleotides: TGTGCCAGCAGCCCTAACCGGGGAGTTCGTTCTAACTATGGCTACACCTTC. Its translation: CASSPNRGVRSNYGYTF.

Written as DNA, the CDR3 is TGTGCCACCAGTGATTCCGGACAGGGGATTGGAAACACCATATATTTT. Amino acid sequence: CATSDSGQGIGNTIYF. The chain has TRBV24-1 and TRBJ1-3; 9 nucleotides match TRBD1. The CDR3 extends over 16 amino acids. V gave up 2 bases and J gave up 3 bases; unmatched junction bases: 4. CDR1 and CDR2 from the germline V gene are KGHDR and SFDVKD.

V is TRBV29-1 and J is TRBJ1-2; a weak D match, TRBD1 (6 bases). The V end was cut by 7 bases, the J end by 4 bases, with 10 bases between. The CDR3 spans 11 residues. Germline CDR1 SQVTM, CDR2 ANQGSEA. The CDR3: CSDMTGYGYTF. As DNA, the CDR3 is TGCAGCGATATGACAGGCTATGGCTACACCTTC.

V gene TRBV3-1 (or the pseudogene TRBV3-2) combines with J gene TRBJ1-1; D might be TRBD1 (5 bases). The V gene lost 0 bases and the J gene lost 7 bases, with 9 bases spanning the gap. The CDR3 covers 13 residues. Germline V gene data show CDR1 as LGHDT and CDR2 as YNNKEL (reference sequence). The CDR3 loop reads CASSQDGRVEAFF. CDR3 DNA sequence: TGTGCCAGCAGCCAAGACGGCAGGGTTGAAGCTTTCTTT.

The J gene is TRBJ2-5, the V gene TRBV29-1; unclear D gene. Trimming cost V 5 bases and J 3 bases, with 7 bases left between them. The CDR3 length is 11 residues. The germline gives CDR1 SQVTM, CDR2 ANQGSEA. CDR3 protein: CSVLPEETQYF. In DNA, the CDR3 is TGCAGCGTTCTCCCGGAAGAGACCCAGTACTTC.

This clone came up once. This chain uses TRBV3-1 (or the pseudogene TRBV3-2) with TRBJ2-7, with TRBD2 matching over 11 bases. Germline assignment: CDR1 LGHDT and CDR2 YNNKEL (reference sequence). The V gene end was trimmed by 1 base and the J gene end by 0 bases; junction bases not matched to a gene: 5. This CDR3 comprises 17 residues. In nucleotides, the CDR3 is TGTGCCAGCAGCCAAGTGGCTAGCGGGGGGAGCTCCTACGAGCAGTACTTC. Translation gives CASSQVASGGSSYEQYF.

This clone showed up just once. The gene calls are TRBV9 and TRBJ2-7; D gene uncertain. Trimming left V 4 bases short and J 6 bases short, with 17 bases between. CDR1 SGDLS and CDR2 YYNGEE come from the germline V gene. The CDR3 spans 14 residues. The CDR3 reads CASSPGLSPGEQYF. The CDR3 region has the DNA TGTGCCAGCAGCCCCGGATTATCCCCGGGCGAGCAGTACTTC.

The CDR3 DNA sequence: TGTGCCAGCAGCCTGCAGGGGGCAGACGAGCAGTACTTC. Translated, it gives CASSLQGADEQYF. This chain joins TRBV5-4 and TRBJ2-7; TRBD1 matches 8 bases. Germline V lookup: CDR1 SGHNT, CDR2 YYREEE (reference sequence). The CDR3 contains 13 residues. With V trimmed by 4 bases and J by 5 bases, 5 bases remained unmatched.

The chain carries TRBV13 and TRBJ2-1; 7 nucleotides align to TRBD1. CDR1 and CDR2 from the germline V gene are PRHDT and FYEKMQ (reference sequence). Trimming removed 0 bases from V and 9 bases from J; junction bases left unmatched: 5. The CDR3 is 14 residues long. As DNA, the CDR3 is TGTGCCAGCAGCTTAGGTGTAGCAGGGGGTGAGCAGTTCTTC. It yields the protein CASSLGVAGGEQFF.

The genes are TRBV6-1 and TRBJ1-6; D is undetermined. The CDR3 loop spans 20 amino acids. Germline values: CDR1 MNHNS, CDR2 SASEGT. V lost 1 base and J 2 bases, leaving 21 bases between the germline ends. The DNA for the CDR3 is TGTGCCAGCAGTGAAGGTCAGCGGGGTCTTGTAGGACCCTATAATTCACCCCTCCACTTT. Protein: CASSEGQRGLVGPYNSPLHF.

This clone was seen a single time. The chain couples TRBV7-3 to TRBJ2-2; 8 positions match TRBD1. Trimming removed 5 bases from V and 0 bases from J; junction bases left unmatched: 2. Germline values: CDR1 SGHTA, CDR2 FQGTGA. This CDR3 is built from 15 residues. The chain's CDR3 is CASSPDRANTGELFF. The CDR3 coding sequence is TGTGCCAGCAGCCCGGACAGGGCGAACACCGGGGAGCTGTTTTTT.

With respect to this clone: The sample carries other DNA sequences with the same CDR3. The genes are TRBV12-3 or TRBV12-4 and TRBJ2-2; D gene unclear. CDR3 length: 11 residues. V lost 5 bases and J lost 5, with 3 bases in between. The CDR3: CASSRTGELFF. CDR3 in DNA: TGTGCCAGCAGTCGTACCGGGGAGCTGTTTTTT.

The CDR3 coding sequence is TGTGCCAGTACCACGCGCGGGGGTTTGCGGCTTAACACTGAAGCTTTCTTT. Protein: CASTTRGGLRLNTEAFF. The chain joins TRBV19 to TRBJ1-1; a weak D match, TRBD1 (5 bases). The length of the CDR3 is 17 residues. From germline, CDR1 is LNHDA and CDR2 SQIVND (reference sequence). V shed 7 bases and J shed 2 bases, with 23 bases lying between them.

V and J are TRBV19 and TRBJ2-2; 10 bases match TRBD2. The CDR3 sequence is 17 residues long. Germline loops: CDR1 LNHDA, CDR2 SQIVND (reference sequence). V was pared by 10 bases and J by 9 bases, with 20 bases of the junction left unmatched. The DNA of the CDR3 is TGTGCCACCCTAGGGGGGACTAGCGTTGGATTGGGTAGGGAGCTGTTTTTT. Its translation: CATLGGTSVGLGRELFF.

The chain uses TRBV7-8 and TRBJ1-2; D is possibly TRBD1 (6 bases). Germline assignment: CDR1 SGHVS and CDR2 FQNEAQ. Trimming took 5 bases from V and 2 from J, leaving 24 bases between them. The CDR3 has 18 amino acids. This CDR3 is CASSPSPQGSSMNYGYTF. The CDR3 bases are TGTGCCAGCAGCCCCTCCCCACAGGGCTCTTCGATGAACTATGGCTACACCTTC.

The rearrangement uses TRBV20-1 and TRBJ1-2; 7 bases map to TRBD1. The CDR3 runs 14 residues. The ends lost 3 bases at V and 4 bases at J; junction bases unmatched: 8. Looked up from germline, CDR1 is DFQATT and CDR2 is SNEGSKA (reference sequence). In DNA, the CDR3 is TGCAGTGCTAGTTCCGGGACAGCTTTCTATGGCTACACCTTC. Translated, it gives CSASSGTAFYGYTF.

This chain uses TRBV13 with TRBJ2-3, with TRBD1 identical over 7 bases. This CDR3 spans 14 amino acids. Germline V gene sequence: CDR1 PRHDT, CDR2 FYEKMQ (reference sequence). Trimming at V came to 4 bases and at J to 4 bases, leaving 5 bases not matched to a gene. DNA of the CDR3: TGTGCCAGCAGCTCAGACAGGGTGGCAGATACGCAGTATTTT. This sequence encodes CASSSDRVADTQYF.

The rearrangement joins TRBV19 to TRBJ2-1; the match to TRBD2 covers 7 bases. The CDR3 runs 19 residues. The germline V gene encodes CDR1 LNHDA and CDR2 SQIVND (reference sequence). V gave up 0 bases and J gave up 3 bases; unmatched junction bases: 14. The CDR3 loop is CASSIDSGVAGRVYNEQFF. CDR3 nucleotides: TGTGCCAGTAGTATAGATTCCGGAGTAGCGGGTAGAGTCTACAATGAGCAGTTCTTC.